These 21 T cell receptor beta chains were sequenced from one sample in a study of tumor and adjacent non-tumor tissue in lung cancer. The template was RNA from unsorted bulk tissue. A modified ARM-PCR protocol with three rounds of nested PCR amplified TCRbeta. In TCRdb, the multiplex PCR reads were re-called with MiXCR into one record per CDR3 protein. The sample carries approximately 150,000 distinct CDR3 sequences, 60% to 70% recorded once. Sequencing used lung tumor tissue. These receptors originate from a man between 60 and 75 years old with small cell lung cancer.

A remark on this clonotype: The missing conserved phenylalanine or tryptophan at the end of this CDR3 makes a read error likely. The chain has TRBV6-6 and TRBJ1-2; D gene uncertain. Germline loops: CDR1 MNHNY, CDR2 SVGAGI (reference sequence). CDR3 length: 13 amino acids. CDR3 DNA: TGTACCAGCAGATACGACAAGGACCATGGCTACACCTTA. It specifies CTSRYDKDHGYTL.

The V call is TRBV4-2, the J call TRBJ1-2; a weak D match, TRBD1 (5 bases). Trimming pared 0 bases from V and 7 bases from J, leaving 18 bases between. CDR3 length: 16 amino acids. The germline V gene encodes CDR1 LGHNA and CDR2 YNFKEQ. The CDR3 region is CASSQERGASYGGYTF. In DNA, the CDR3 is TGTGCCAGCAGCCAAGAGAGAGGGGCGTCCTATGGTGGCTACACCTTC.

As concerns this clonotype: One base away lies a much larger clone, so this may be a sequencing read error. V gene TRBV12-3 or TRBV12-4 combines with J gene TRBJ2-7; D gene unclear. The V and J ends lost 5 bases and 2 bases respectively, with 16 bases between them. The CDR3 extends over 15 amino acids. The CDR3: CASSPTLRSPYEQYF. CDR3 nucleotides: TGTGCCAGCAGTCCAACCCTGAGGTCCCCCTACGAGCAGTACTTC.

About this clonotype: This CDR3 is missing its conserved last phenylalanine or tryptophan, likely due to a read error. The genes are TRBV12-3 or TRBV12-4 and TRBJ2-2; D call uncertain. The CDR3 consists of 16 residues. V lost 4 bases and J lost 3, with 15 bases in between. The CDR3 is CASSSLLVGYTGELFL. The CDR3 nucleotides read TGTGCCAGCAGTTCTCTCCTAGTGGGGTACACCGGGGAGCTGTTTCTT.

In its sample, this clonotype was seen many times. V and J are TRBV20-1 and TRBJ1-5, with D hard to call. There are 13 residues in the CDR3. V was shortened by 0 bases and J by 5 bases, with 8 bases between the two germline ends. Germline CDR1 is DFQATT and CDR2 is SNEGSKA (reference sequence). This CDR3 is CSARDWRDQPQHF. DNA of the CDR3: TGCAGTGCTAGAGATTGGAGGGATCAGCCCCAGCATTTT.

This clonotype was recorded a few times. This chain joins TRBV2 and TRBJ1-4; weak D call: TRBD1 (6 bases). The V gene's germline CDR1 is SNHLY and CDR2 FYNNEI. The CDR3 has 14 residues. The germline V and J ends were trimmed by 5 bases and 5 bases, with 12 bases remaining between them. CDR3 nucleotides: TGTGCCAGCAGTTTTGTACAGGGAAATGAAAAACTGTTTTTT. Translated: CASSFVQGNEKLFF.

This chain connects TRBV11-2 to TRBJ2-1; no definite D call. This CDR3 is 11 amino acids long. Germline-derived CDR1 and CDR2 are SGHAT and FQNNGV. The V end was cut by 9 bases, the J end by 8 bases, with 11 bases between. The CDR3 reads CARRFQYEQFF. CDR3 nucleotide sequence: TGTGCCAGGCGCTTTCAATATGAGCAGTTCTTC. Full variable domain (missing parts from reference TRBV11-2 and TRBJ2-1): EAGVAQSPRYKIIEKRQSVAFWCNPISGHATLYWYQQILGQGPKLLIQFQNNGVVDDSQLPKDRFSAERLKGVDSTLKIQPAKLEDSAVYLCARRFQYEQFFGPGTRLTVL.

This clonotype was seen a handful of times. The V call is TRBV7-8, the J call TRBJ1-5; no reliable D call. In germline, CDR1 is SGHVS, CDR2 FQNEAQ. V was pared by 7 bases and J by 6 bases, with 19 bases between. This CDR3 contains 15 residues. The CDR3 spells CASTSPPKGCQPQHF. In DNA, the CDR3 is TGTGCCAGCACCTCCCCTCCCAAAGGTTGTCAGCCCCAGCATTTT.

For this clonotype: The junction and the germline gene differ at one end; a read error may be behind it. The gene calls are TRBV11-2 and TRBJ1-1; D gene unclear. CDR1 SGHAT and CDR2 FQNNGV come from the germline V gene. There are 12 residues in the CDR3. Written as DNA, the CDR3 is TGTGCCAGCAGCGTCTGGGGTCCAAGAGCTTTATTT. Translating it yields CASSVWGPRALF.

On this clonotype: The CDR3 does not close with the conserved phenylalanine or tryptophan, likely indicating a read error. The chain uses TRBV6-2 or TRBV6-3 and TRBJ2-5; D unresolved. V shed 10 bases and J shed 2 bases, with 20 bases lying between them. CDR3 length: 15 amino acids. Germline V gene lookup returns CDR1 MNHEY and CDR2 SVGEGT. The CDR3 loop reads CATNCGGAGQETQYL. The CDR3 nucleotides are TGTGCCACCAACTGTGGTGGAGCCGGACAAGAGACCCAGTACCTC.

Turning to this clonotype: Germline is not matched at one junction end, which may reflect a read error. The chain employs TRBV12-5 and TRBJ2-5; 7 bases align to TRBD1. This CDR3 has 15 amino acids. Germline V gene sequence: CDR1 LGHNT, CDR2 FRNRAP. The CDR3 is CASGLVRDRDATKYF. CDR3 in DNA: TGTGCTAGTGGTTTGGTCCGAGACAGGGATGCGACCAAGTACTTC.

The sample holds a few counts of this clonotype. The chain has TRBV20-1 and TRBJ2-2; 12 bases line up with TRBD2. This CDR3 spans 17 amino acids. Germline V gives CDR1 DFQATT, CDR2 SNEGSKA (reference sequence). The ends lost 0 bases at V and 8 bases at J; junction bases unmatched: 10. The CDR3, as DNA: TGCAGTGCTAGAGATCTGCGGACTAGCGGGATGGGGGGGGAGCTGTTTTTT. Residues: CSARDLRTSGMGGELFF.

The V call is TRBV5-5, the J call TRBJ2-7; D remains ambiguous. V lost 2 bases to trimming and J lost 3 bases, with 9 bases between them. This CDR3 region has 13 residues. The germline CDR1 and CDR2 sequences are SGHKS and YYEKEE (reference sequence). The CDR3 loop is CASSFLLHYEQYV. The DNA of the CDR3 is TGTGCCAGCAGCTTTTTACTACACTACGAGCAGTACGTC.

Regarding this clonotype: A read error may explain this, as a much larger clone is one base away. The chain uses TRBV4-1 and TRBJ2-7; 10 bases fit TRBD1. The V gene's germline CDR1 is MGHRA and CDR2 YSYEKL. The CDR3 is 17 amino acids. CDR3 in amino acids: CAISQVKGTGDSYEQYF. The CDR3 region has the DNA TGCGCCATCAGCCAAGTGAAAGGGACAGGGGACTCCTACGAGCAGTACTTC.

For this clonotype: A much larger clone differs from this one at a single base, so this may be a read error. The chain recombines TRBV6-6 with TRBJ2-6; D may be TRBD1 (5 bases). The CDR3 covers 13 residues. Germline V gene sequence: CDR1 MNHNY, CDR2 SVGAGI (reference sequence). For the CDR3, the DNA is TGTGCCAGCAGTTTGGATGGGGCCAACTTCCTGACTTTC. It yields the protein CASSLDGANFLTF.

This clonotype occurred many times. The chain recombines TRBV29-1 with TRBJ1-3; D is unresolved. In germline, CDR1 is SQVTM, CDR2 ANQGSEA. The CDR3 extends over 15 amino acids. Trimming took 0 bases from V and 4 from J, leaving 13 bases between them. CDR3 residues: CSVEDRPGSGNTIYF. The DNA for the CDR3 is TGCAGCGTTGAAGATCGGCCGGGCAGCGGAAACACCATATATTTT.

Points on this clonotype: This may arise from a read error, as a much more abundant clone is one base away. In DNA form, the CDR3 reads TGCAGTGCTAAGGATGCTAGCGGGAGCGGCGAGCAGTACGTC. This encodes CSAKDASGSGEQYV. The chain employs TRBV20-1 and TRBJ2-7; TRBD2 matches at 10 bases. CDR3 length: 14 amino acids. The trim removed 4 bases at V and 6 bases at J, leaving 9 bases unmatched. The germline CDR1 and CDR2 sequences are DFQATT and SNEGSKA (reference sequence).

The rearrangement joins TRBV5-5 to TRBJ2-7; possible D gene TRBD2, 6 bases. Germline loops: CDR1 SGHKS, CDR2 YYEKEE (reference sequence). Trimming removed 3 bases at V and 1 base at J, with 11 bases between. The CDR3 length is 14 residues. The CDR3 DNA is TGTGCCAGCAGCTGGGACTGGCGTTCCTACGAGCAGTACTTC. Amino acids: CASSWDWRSYEQYF.

As concerns this clonotype: The junction departs from germline at one end; a sequencing error may be responsible. This rearrangement joins TRBV12-3 or TRBV12-4 to TRBJ2-3, with TRBD2 identical over 7 bases. This CDR3 comprises 17 residues. DNA of the CDR3: TGTGCCAGCAGCGAGTTCGGACTAGTGGGCGGCACAGATAAGCAGTATTTC. Amino acid sequence: CASSEFGLVGGTDKQYF.

V usage is TRBV6-5 and J usage is TRBJ2-7; D is possibly TRBD1 (5 bases). Trimming removed 3 bases at V and 5 bases at J, with 11 bases between. Germline CDR1 reads MNHEY; CDR2 reads SVGAGI. The CDR3 contains 13 residues. The CDR3 nucleotides read TGTGCCAGCAGTTATTCTCAAGGGGACGAGCAGTACGTC. It codes for CASSYSQGDEQYV.

As regards this clonotype: At one end, the junction sequence differs from germline, possibly due to a read error. The chain couples TRBV4-2 to TRBJ2-1; 7 bases match TRBD1. Germline V CDR1 and CDR2: LGHNA, YNFKEQ. The CDR3 runs to 15 residues. CDR3 region: CASIQEDREYNEQFF. The CDR3 region has the DNA TGTGCCAGCATCCAAGAAGACAGGGAATACAATGAGCAGTTCTTC.